This T cell receptor beta chain was documented in a study of Ad26.COV2.S vaccination and SARS-CoV-2 variants. Across the study: Intramuscular Ad26.COV2.S at 5x10^10 or 1x10^11 viral particles.

The V end was cut by 6 bases, the J end by 1 base, with 12 bases between. The CDR3 is 14 residues long. Germline CDR1 is MDHEN and CDR2 is SYDVKM. General study findings and limits: Compared with placebo recipients, vaccine recipients had higher spike-specific TCR breadth.

Method: immunoSEQ multiplex PCR; TCRdb's copy keeps in-frame clones and lacks some. The repertoire has around 320,000 clones, around four fifths of them found once; the top ten carry approximately 2.1%. This clone was counted once. Its antigen remains unidentified. Indicated treatment: roughly 20 received Ad26.COV2.S at low or high dose, single or two shots; about 5 received placebo; per-sample allocation not given. Day 63 following the first vaccine or placebo injection was when the samples were taken. The TCR sequence derives from a person between 18 and 65 years old who received the Ad26.COV2.S COVID-19 vaccine or a placebo. The chain carries TRBV28 and TRBJ1-1, with no clear D. The sample here was peripheral blood, taken in a trial of Ad26.COV2.S vaccine versus placebo. The CDR3 coding sequence is TGTGCCAGCAGGGGGTGGGTCACGAACACTGAAGCTTTCTTT. It is translated as CASRGWVTNTEAFF.